The clone carrying this T cell receptor beta chain was detected only a few times. What it binds is unknown. Germline-derived CDR1 and CDR2 are GTSNPN and SVGIG (reference sequence). The CDR3 totals 15 residues. V was pared by 4 bases and J by 1 base, with 14 bases between. These data are taken from a study of cytomegalovirus exposure and HLA in healthy donors. Regarding the study as a whole: Several of the most significant clusters were apparently associated with common viral pathogens in a later analysis. In a later analysis, V- and J-gene trimming of beta chains associated with a DCLRE1C missense variant, replicated independently.

13 Jbeta primers and 60 Vbeta primers were used for the PCR. Produced via immunoSEQ multiplex PCR; TCRdb's table is partial and in-frame only. The sample shows 100,000 to 150,000 clones, about 15% of them seen only once. The chain is built from TRBV30 and TRBJ1-5; maybe TRBD1 (6 bases). This clonotype originated in a female donor in good health and CMV-seropositive. The sequenced material came from PBMCs. CDR3 in amino acids: CAWTGGALSNQPQHF. The CDR3 coding sequence is TGTGCCTGGACGGGGGGGGCCCTCAGCAATCAGCCCCAGCATTTT.